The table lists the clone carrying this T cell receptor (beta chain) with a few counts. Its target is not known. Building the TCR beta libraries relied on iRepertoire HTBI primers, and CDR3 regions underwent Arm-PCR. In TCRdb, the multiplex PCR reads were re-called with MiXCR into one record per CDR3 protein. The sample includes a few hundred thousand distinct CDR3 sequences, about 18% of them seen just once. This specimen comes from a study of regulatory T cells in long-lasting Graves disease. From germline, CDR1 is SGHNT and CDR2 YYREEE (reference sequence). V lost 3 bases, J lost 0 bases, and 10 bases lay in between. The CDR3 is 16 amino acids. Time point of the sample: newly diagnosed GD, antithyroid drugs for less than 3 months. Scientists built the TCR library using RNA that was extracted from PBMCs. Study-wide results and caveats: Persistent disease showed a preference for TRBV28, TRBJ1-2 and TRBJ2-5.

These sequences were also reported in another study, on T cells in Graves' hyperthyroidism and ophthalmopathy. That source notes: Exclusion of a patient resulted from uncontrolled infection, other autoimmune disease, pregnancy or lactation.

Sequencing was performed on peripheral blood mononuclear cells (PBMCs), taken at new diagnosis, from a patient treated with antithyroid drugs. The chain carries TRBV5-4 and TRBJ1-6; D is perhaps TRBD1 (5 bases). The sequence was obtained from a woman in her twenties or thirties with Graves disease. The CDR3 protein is CASSWDGSSYNSPLHF. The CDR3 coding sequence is TGTGCCAGCAGCTGGGACGGCAGCTCCTATAATTCACCCCTCCACTTT.